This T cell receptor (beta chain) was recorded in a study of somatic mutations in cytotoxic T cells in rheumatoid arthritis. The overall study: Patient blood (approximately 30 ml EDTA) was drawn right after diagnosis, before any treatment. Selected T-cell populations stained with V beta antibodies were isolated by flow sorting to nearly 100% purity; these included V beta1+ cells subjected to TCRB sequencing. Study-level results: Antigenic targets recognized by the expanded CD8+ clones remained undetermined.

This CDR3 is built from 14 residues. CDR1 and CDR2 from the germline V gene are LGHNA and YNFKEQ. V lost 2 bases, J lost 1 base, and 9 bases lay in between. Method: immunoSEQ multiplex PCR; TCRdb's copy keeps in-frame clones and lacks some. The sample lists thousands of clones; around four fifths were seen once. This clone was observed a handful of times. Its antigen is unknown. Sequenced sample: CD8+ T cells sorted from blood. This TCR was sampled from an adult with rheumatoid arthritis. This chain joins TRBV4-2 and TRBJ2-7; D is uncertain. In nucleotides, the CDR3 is TGTGCCAGCAGCCAATCCATAGAATCCTACGAGCAGTACTTC. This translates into CASSQSIESYEQYF.